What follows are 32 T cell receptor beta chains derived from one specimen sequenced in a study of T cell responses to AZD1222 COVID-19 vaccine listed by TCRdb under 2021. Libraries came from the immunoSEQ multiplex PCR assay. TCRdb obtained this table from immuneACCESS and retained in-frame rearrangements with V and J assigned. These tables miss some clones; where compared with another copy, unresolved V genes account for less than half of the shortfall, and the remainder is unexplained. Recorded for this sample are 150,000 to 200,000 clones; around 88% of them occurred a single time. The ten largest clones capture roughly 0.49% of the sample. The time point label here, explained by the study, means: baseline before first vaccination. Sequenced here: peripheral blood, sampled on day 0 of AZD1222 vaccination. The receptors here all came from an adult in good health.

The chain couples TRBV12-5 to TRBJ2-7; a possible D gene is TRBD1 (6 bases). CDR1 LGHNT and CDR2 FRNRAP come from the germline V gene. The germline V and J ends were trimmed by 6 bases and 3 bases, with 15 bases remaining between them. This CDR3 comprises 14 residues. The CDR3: CASGRRVGGYEQYF. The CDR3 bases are TGTGCTAGTGGCCGGCGCGTAGGGGGCTACGAGCAGTACTTC.

The CDR3 loop reads CATQDRGYGDQPQHF. CDR3 nucleotide sequence: TGTGCCACTCAGGACAGGGGGTACGGCGATCAGCCCCAGCATTTT. The chain couples TRBV6-5 to TRBJ1-5, with 10 bases lining up with TRBD1. The CDR3 spans 15 residues. The junction had 11 bases not matched to a gene; V was cut back by 10 bases and J by 5 bases. The V gene's germline CDR1 is MNHEY and CDR2 SVGAGI.

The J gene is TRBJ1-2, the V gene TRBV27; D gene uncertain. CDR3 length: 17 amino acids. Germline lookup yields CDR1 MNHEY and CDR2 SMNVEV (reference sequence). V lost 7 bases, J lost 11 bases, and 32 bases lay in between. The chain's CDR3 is CASTQGPIQGNGLGYTF. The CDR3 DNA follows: TGTGCCAGCACCCAAGGGCCAATCCAAGGAAACGGTTTGGGGTACACCTTC.

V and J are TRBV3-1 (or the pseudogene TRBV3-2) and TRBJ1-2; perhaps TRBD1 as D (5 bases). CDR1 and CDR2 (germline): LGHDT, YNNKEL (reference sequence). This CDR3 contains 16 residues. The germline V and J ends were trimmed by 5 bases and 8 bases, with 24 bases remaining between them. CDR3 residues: CASSEGMGLILGGYTF. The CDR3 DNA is TGTGCCAGCAGCGAGGGAATGGGACTCATACTTGGCGGCTACACCTTC.

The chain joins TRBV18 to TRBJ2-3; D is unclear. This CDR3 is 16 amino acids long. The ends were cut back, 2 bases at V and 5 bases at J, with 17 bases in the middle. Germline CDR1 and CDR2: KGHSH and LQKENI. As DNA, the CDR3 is TGTGCCAGCTCACCAGGCGCCACACCTATGCTAGATACGCAGTATTTT. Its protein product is CASSPGATPMLDTQYF.

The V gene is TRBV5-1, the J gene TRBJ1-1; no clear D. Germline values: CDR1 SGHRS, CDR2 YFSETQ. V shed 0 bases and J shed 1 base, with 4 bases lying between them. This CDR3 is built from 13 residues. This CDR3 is CASSLDQNTEAFF. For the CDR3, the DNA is TGCGCCAGCAGCTTGGACCAGAACACTGAAGCTTTCTTT.

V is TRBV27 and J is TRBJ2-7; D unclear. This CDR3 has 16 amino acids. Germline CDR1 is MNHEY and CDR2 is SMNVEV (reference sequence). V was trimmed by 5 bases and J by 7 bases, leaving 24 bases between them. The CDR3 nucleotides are TGTGCCAGCAGTCCCAATTGGGCTGCAACTACGGTAGAGCAGTACTTC. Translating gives CASSPNWAATTVEQYF.

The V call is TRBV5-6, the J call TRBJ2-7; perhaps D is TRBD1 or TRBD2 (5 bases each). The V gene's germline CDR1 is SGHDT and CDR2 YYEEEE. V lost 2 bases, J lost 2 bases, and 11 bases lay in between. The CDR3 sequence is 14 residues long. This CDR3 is CASSFRDGPYEQYF. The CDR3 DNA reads TGTGCCAGCAGCTTTCGGGACGGACCCTACGAGCAGTACTTC.

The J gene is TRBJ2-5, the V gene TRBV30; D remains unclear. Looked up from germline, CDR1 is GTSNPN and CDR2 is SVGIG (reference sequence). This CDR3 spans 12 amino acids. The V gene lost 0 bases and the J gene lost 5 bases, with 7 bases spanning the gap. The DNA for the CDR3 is TGTGCCTGGAGTGTCTCTAGGGAGACCCAGTACTTC. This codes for CAWSVSRETQYF.

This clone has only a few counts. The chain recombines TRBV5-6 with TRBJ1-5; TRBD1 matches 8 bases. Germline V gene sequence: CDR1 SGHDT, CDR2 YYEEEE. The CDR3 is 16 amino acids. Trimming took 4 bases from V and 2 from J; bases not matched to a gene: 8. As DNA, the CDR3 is TGTGCCAGCAGCGCTGGGACAGGCGGCGGCAATCAGCCCCAGCATTTT. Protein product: CASSAGTGGGNQPQHF.

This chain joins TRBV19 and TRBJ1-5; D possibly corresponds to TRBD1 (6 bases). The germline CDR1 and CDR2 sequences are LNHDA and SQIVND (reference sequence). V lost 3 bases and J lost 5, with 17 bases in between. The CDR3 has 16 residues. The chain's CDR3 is CASSISRGLVDQPQHF. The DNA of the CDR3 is TGTGCCAGTAGTATTTCCAGGGGATTAGTCGATCAGCCCCAGCATTTT.

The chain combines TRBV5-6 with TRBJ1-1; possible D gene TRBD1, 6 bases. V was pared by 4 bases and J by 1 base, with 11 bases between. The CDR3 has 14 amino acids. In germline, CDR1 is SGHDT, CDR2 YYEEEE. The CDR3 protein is CASSTGQRNTEAFF. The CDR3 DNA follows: TGTGCCAGCAGCACCGGACAGAGGAACACTGAAGCTTTCTTT.

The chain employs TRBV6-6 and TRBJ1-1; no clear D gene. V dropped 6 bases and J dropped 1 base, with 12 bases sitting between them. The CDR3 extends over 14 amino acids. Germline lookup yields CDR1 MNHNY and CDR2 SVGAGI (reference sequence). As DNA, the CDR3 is TGTGCCAGCAGCCAAGGGAGTGAGAACACTGAAGCTTTCTTT. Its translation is CASSQGSENTEAFF.

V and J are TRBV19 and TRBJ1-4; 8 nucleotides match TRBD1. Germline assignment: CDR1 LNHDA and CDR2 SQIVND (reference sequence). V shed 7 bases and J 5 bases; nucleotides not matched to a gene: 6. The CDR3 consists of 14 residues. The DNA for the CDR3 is TGTGCCAGTAAGCCAGGGGGCGCGAATGAAAAACTGTTTTTT. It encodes CASKPGGANEKLFF.

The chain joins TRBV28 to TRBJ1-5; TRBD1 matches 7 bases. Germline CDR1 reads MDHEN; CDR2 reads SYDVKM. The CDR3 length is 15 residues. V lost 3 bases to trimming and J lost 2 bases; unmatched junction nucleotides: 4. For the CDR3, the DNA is TGTGCCAGCAGTTTGACAGGGCAAGGCAATCAGCCCCAGCATTTT. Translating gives CASSLTGQGNQPQHF.

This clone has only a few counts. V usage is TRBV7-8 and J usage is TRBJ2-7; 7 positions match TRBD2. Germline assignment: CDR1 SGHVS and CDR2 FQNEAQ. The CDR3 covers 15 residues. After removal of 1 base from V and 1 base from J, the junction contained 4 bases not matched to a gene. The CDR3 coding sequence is TGTGCCAGCAGCTTAGAGGCTAGCGGATCCTACGAGCAGTACTTC. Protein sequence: CASSLEASGSYEQYF. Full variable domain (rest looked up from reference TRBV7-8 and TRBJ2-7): GAGVSQSPRYKVAKRGQDVALRCDPISGHVSLFWYQQALGQGPEFLTYFQNEAQLDKSGLPSDRFFAERPEGSVSTLKIQRTQQEDSAVYLCASSLEASGSYEQYFGPGTRLTVT.

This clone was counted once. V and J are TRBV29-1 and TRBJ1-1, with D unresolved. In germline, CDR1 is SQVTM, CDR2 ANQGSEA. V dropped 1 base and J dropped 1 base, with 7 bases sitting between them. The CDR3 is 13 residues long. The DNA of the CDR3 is TGCAGCGTTGAAGGAAACGGGAACACTGAAGCTTTCTTT. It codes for CSVEGNGNTEAFF.

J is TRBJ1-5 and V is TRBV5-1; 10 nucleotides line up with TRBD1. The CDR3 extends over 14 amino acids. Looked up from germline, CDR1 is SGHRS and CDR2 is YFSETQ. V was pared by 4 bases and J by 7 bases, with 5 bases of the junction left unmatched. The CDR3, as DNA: TGCGCCAGCAGCCAGGGACAGGGGCAACAGCCCCAGCATTTT. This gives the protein CASSQGQGQQPQHF.

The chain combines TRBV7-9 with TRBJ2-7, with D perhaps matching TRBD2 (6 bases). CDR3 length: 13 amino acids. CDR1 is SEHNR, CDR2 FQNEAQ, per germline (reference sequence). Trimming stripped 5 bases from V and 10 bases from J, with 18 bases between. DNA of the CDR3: TGTGCCAGCAGCCCGCTTCCGGCAGGGACTCAGTACTTC. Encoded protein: CASSPLPAGTQYF.

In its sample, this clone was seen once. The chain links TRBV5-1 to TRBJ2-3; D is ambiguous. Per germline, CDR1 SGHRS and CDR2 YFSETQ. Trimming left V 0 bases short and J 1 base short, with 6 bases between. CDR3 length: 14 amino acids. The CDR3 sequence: CASSLEQRTDTQYF. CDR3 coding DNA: TGCGCCAGCAGCTTGGAGCAGCGCACAGATACGCAGTATTTT.

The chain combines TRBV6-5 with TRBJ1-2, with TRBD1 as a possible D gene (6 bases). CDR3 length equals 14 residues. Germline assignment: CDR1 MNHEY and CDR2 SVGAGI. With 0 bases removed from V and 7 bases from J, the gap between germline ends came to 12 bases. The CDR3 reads CASSYSRSTGGYTF. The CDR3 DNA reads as TGTGCCAGCAGTTACTCCCGATCGACAGGTGGCTACACCTTC.

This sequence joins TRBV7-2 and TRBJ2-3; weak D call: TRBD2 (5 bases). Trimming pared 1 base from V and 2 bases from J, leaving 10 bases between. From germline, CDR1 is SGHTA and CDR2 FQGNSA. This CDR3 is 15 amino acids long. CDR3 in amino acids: CASSLVGSVTDTQYF. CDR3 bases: TGTGCCAGCAGCTTAGTAGGTAGCGTCACAGATACGCAGTATTTT.

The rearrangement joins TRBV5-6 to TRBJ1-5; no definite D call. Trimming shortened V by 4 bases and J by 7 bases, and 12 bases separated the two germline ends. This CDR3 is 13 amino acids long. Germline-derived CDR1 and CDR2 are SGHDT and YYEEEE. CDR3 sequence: CASSRWDFQPQHF. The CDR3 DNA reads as TGTGCCAGCAGCAGGTGGGATTTCCAGCCCCAGCATTTT.

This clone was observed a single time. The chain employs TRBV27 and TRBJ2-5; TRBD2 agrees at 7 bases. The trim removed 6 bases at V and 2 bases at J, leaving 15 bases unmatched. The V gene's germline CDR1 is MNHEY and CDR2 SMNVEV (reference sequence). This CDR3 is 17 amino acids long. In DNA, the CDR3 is TGTGCCAGCAGCTCCGGCGGGGGAGTTGGCACACAAGAGACCCAGTACTTC. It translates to CASSSGGGVGTQETQYF.

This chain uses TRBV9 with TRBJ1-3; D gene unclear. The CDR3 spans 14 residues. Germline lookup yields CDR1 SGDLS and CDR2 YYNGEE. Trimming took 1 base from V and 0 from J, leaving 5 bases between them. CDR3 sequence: CASSVTNSGNTIYF. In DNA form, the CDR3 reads TGTGCCAGCAGCGTAACCAACTCTGGAAACACCATATATTTT.

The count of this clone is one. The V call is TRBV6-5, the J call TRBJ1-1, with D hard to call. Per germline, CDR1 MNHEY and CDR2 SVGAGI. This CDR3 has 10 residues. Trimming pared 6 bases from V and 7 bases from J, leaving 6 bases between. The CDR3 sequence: CASRVVEAFF. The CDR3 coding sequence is TGTGCCAGCAGGGTGGTTGAAGCTTTCTTT.

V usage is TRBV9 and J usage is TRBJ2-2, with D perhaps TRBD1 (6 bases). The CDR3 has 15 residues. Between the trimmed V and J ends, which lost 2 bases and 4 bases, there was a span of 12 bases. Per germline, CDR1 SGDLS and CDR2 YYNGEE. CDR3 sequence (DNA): TGTGCCAGCAGCGTGAATTCAGGGGTCACCGGGGAGCTGTTTTTT. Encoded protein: CASSVNSGVTGELFF.

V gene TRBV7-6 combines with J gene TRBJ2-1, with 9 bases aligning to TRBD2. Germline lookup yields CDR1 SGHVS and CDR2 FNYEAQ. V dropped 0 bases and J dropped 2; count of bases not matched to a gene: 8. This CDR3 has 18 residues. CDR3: CASSLAQAGGRPYNEQFF. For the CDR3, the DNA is TGTGCCAGCAGCTTAGCGCAAGCGGGAGGTCGTCCCTACAATGAGCAGTTCTTC.

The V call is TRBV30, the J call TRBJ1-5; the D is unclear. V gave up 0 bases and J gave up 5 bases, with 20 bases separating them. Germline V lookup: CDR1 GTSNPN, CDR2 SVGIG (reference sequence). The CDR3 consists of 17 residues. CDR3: CAWSVGWTNLADQPQHF. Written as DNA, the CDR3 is TGTGCCTGGAGTGTAGGGTGGACGAATCTTGCGGATCAGCCCCAGCATTTT.

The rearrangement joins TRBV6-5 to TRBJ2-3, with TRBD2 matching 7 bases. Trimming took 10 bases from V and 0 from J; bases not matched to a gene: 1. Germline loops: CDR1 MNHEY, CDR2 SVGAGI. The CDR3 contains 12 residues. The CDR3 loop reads CATRGSTDTQYF. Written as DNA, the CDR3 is TGTGCCACGCGGGGGAGCACAGATACGCAGTATTTT.

In DNA, the CDR3 is TGTGCCAGCAGCTTTAATTCACCCCTCCACTTT. Amino acids: CASSFNSPLHF. The chain couples TRBV11-2 to TRBJ1-6; D not resolved. V dropped 3 bases and J dropped 6 bases, with 0 bases sitting between them. This CDR3 has 11 residues. Germline V gives CDR1 SGHAT, CDR2 FQNNGV.

CDR3 amino acids: CASSPGRTYEQYF. CDR3 DNA: TGTGCCAGCAGCCCTGGACGGACCTACGAGCAGTACTTC. This rearrangement joins TRBV11-1 to TRBJ2-7; D is unresolved. Between the trimmed V and J ends, which lost 5 bases and 2 bases, there was a span of 10 bases. This CDR3 has 13 residues. Germline V gene lookup returns CDR1 SGHAT and CDR2 FQDESV (reference sequence).